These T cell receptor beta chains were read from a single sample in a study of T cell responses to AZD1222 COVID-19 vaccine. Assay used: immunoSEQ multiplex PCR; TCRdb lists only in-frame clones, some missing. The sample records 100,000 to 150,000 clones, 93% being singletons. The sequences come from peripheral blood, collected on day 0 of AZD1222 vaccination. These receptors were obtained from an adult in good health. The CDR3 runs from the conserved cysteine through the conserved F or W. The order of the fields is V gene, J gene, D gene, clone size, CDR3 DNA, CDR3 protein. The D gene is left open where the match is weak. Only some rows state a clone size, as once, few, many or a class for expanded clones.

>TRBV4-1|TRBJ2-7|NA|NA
TGCGCCAGCAGCCAAGAAGGAGGGGAAACCTCCTACGAGCAGTACTTC
CASSQEGGETSYEQYF
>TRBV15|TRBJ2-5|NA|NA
TGTGCCACCAGCAGAGATCGGGGGCTCACAAGACTAGCTGGGAAAGAGACCCAGTACTTC
CATSRDRGLTRLAGKETQYF
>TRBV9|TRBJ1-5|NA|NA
TGTGCCAGCAGCGTGGGGGGCGCTGGCCAGCCCCAGCATTTT
CASSVGGAGQPQHF
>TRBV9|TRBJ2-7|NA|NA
TGTGCCAGCAGCGTAGACTTGGGTGCTGCCTACGAGCAGTACTTC
CASSVDLGAAYEQYF
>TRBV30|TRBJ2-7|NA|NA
TGTGCCTGGAGGGACTTGGGACGGATCTACGAGCAGTACTTC
CAWRDLGRIYEQYF
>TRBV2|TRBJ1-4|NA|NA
TGTGCCAGCCGGCGAAGACAGGAAAATGAAAAACTGTTTTTT
CASRRRQENEKLFF
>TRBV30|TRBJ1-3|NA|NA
TGTGCCTGGACTACTGGGATGACCATATATTTT
CAWTTGMTIYF
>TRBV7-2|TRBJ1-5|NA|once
TGTGCCAGTCGGGGTAGCTCTACGTCCCCCAATCAGCCCCAGCATTTT
CASRGSSTSPNQPQHF
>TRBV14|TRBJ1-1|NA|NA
TGTGCCAGCAGCCAAGGAATCGGATCGGGGGGGCCCGTTGAAGCTTTCTTT
CASSQGIGSGGPVEAFF
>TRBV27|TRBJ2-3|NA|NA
TGTGCCAGCAGTTTATCTCTGATGGGCACAGATACGCAGTATTTT
CASSLSLMGTDTQYF
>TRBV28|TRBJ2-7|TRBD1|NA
TGTGCCAGCAGCCAGGGACAGGTCCCTACCTACGAGCAGTACTTC
CASSQGQVPTYEQYF
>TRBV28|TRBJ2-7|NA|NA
TGTGCCAGCAGTGGAGGGGGCTACGAGCAGTACTTC
CASSGGGYEQYF
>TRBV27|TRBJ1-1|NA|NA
TGTGCCAGCAGTTTATGGGGAGGTCGAGCGGACACTGAAGCTTTCTTT
CASSLWGGRADTEAFF
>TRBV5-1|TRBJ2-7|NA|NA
TGCGCCAGCAGCTTGGGACCGACTTCCTACGAGCAGTACTTC
CASSLGPTSYEQYF
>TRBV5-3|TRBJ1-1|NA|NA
TGTGCCAGAAGCCTAGGAGCTGAAGCTTTCTTT
CARSLGAEAFF
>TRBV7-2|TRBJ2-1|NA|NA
TGTGCCAGCAGCCCTCAGCCGCCTTGGGCTACCGATGAGCAGTTCTTC
CASSPQPPWATDEQFF
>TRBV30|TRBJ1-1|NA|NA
TGTGCCTGGGGTTTAGGGGACAAGAACACTGAAGCTTTCTTT
CAWGLGDKNTEAFF
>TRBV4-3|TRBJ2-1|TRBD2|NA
TGCGCCAGCAGCCGGCGACTAGCGGGTGCTAGCTCCTACAATGAGCAGTTCTTC
CASSRRLAGASSYNEQFF
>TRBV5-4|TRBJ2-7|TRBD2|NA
TGTGCCAGCAGCCAAAGCGGGGGGGCCTCGGCCTACGAGCAGTACTTC
CASSQSGGASAYEQYF
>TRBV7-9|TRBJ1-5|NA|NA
TGTGCCAGCAGCCCCTCCGGGGGGGGGTTAGGTAATCAGCCCCAGCATTTT
CASSPSGGGLGNQPQHF
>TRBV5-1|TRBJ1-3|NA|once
TGCGCCAGCAGCTTGGCAGGGAGCGGAAACACCATATATTTT
CASSLAGSGNTIYF
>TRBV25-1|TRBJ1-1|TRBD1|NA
TGTGCCAGCAGTTACCGGGACAGAAACACTGAAGCTTTCTTT
CASSYRDRNTEAFF
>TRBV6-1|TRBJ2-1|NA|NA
TGTGCCAGCAGTGAAGAGGGTCGGGACAACATATACAATGAGCAGTTCTTC
CASSEEGRDNIYNEQFF
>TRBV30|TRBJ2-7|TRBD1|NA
TGTGCCTGGGGACAGGGGCTTGAGCAGTACTTC
CAWGQGLEQYF
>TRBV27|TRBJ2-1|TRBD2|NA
TGTGCCAGCAGTAAACGTGCGACTAGCGGGGGGCACTACAATGAGCAGTTCTTC
CASSKRATSGGHYNEQFF
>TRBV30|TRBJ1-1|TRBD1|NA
TGTGCCTGGAGTGTATTGGGACAGGGGAACACTGAAGCTTTCTTT
CAWSVLGQGNTEAFF
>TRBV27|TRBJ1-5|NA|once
TGTGCCAGCAGTTTATCGAAGGTGGCAGCTGATAGCAATCAGCCCCAGCATTTT
CASSLSKVAADSNQPQHF
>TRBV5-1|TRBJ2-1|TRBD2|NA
TGCGCCAGCAGCTTGGGACTAGCGAACAATGAGCAGTTCTTC
CASSLGLANNEQFF
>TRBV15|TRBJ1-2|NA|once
TGTGCCACCAGCAGAGAAAGCGATCTTAACTATGGCTACACCTTC
CATSRESDLNYGYTF
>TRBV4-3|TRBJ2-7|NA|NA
TGCGCCAGCAGCCCCGCCGACAAAGACTACGAGCAGTACTTC
CASSPADKDYEQYF
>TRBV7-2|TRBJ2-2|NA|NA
TGTGCCAGCAGCCATTACACCGGGGAGCTGTTTTTT
CASSHYTGELFF
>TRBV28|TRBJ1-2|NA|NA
TGTGCCAGCAGTCCCCCCTCTAGTCACGGGGGGGGCTACACCTTC
CASSPPSSHGGGYTF
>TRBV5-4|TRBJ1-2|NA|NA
TGTGCCAGCAGCTTCACACAGGACAACTATGGCTACACCTTC
CASSFTQDNYGYTF
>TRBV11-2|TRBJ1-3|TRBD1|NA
TGTGCCAGCAGCATGACAGGGGGAAACACCATATATTTT
CASSMTGGNTIYF
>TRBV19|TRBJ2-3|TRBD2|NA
TGTGCCAGTACTAGCGGGGGATTCACAGATACGCAGTATTTT
CASTSGGFTDTQYF
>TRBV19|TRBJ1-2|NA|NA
TGTGCCAGTAGTATAGACGGATCGATGGTCTCTGGCTACACCTTC
CASSIDGSMVSGYTF
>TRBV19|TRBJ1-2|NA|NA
TGTGCCAGCGCACCTGACAGCGTCATTTTCTATGGCTACACCTTC
CASAPDSVIFYGYTF
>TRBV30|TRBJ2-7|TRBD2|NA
TGTGCCTGGAGCGCTCCCCCGGGACTAGCGGGGGGGTCCTCCTACGAGCAGTACTTC
CAWSAPPGLAGGSSYEQYF
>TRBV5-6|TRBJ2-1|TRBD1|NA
TGTGCCAGCAGCGGGGGACAGGGTACCGAGCAGTTCTTC
CASSGGQGTEQFF
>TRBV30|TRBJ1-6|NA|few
TGTGCCTGGAGTCATCGGGGGCGTAATTCACCCCTCCACTTT
CAWSHRGRNSPLHF
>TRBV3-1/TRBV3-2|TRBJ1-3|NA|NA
TGTGCCAGCAGCCAAGCGGGTGCTGGAAACACCATATATTTT
CASSQAGAGNTIYF
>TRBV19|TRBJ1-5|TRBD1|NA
TGTGCCAGTAGCCCGACAGGGGGCGCGGGTCGACAGCCCCAGCATTTT
CASSPTGGAGRQPQHF
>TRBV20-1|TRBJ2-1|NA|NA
TGCAGTGCTAGGACCGACAATGAGCAGTTCTTC
CSARTDNEQFF
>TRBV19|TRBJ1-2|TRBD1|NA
TGTGCCAGTAGTACTGACAGGGGTCGTCCCTATGGCTACACCTTC
CASSTDRGRPYGYTF
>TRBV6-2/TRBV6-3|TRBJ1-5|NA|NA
TGTGCCAGCAGTAGGGGGTACGAGAGGAGAGCTAGCAATCAGCCCCAGCATTTT
CASSRGYERRASNQPQHF
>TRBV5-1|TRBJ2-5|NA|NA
TGCGCCAGCAGCTCTGGGTCCCCAGAGACCCAGTACTTC
CASSSGSPETQYF
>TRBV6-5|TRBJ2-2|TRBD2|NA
TGTGCCAGCAGGAGAGCGGGAACGAACACCGGGGAGCTGTTTTTT
CASRRAGTNTGELFF
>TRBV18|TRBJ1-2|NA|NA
TGTGCCAGCTCACCAGATGGGGGCCTAAACTATGGCTACACCTTC
CASSPDGGLNYGYTF
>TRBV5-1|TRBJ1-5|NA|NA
TGCGCCAGCAGCTTGACGGGGAAACCTAATCAGCCCCAGCATTTT
CASSLTGKPNQPQHF
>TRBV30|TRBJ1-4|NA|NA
TGTGCCTGGAGTGAGGGGCTTATTGAAAAACTGTTTTTT
CAWSEGLIEKLFF
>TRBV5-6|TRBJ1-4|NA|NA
TGTGCCAGCAGCTTAGATGACTGGAATAATGAAAAACTGTTTTTT
CASSLDDWNNEKLFF
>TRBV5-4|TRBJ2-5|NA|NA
TGTGCCAGCCGAATTGGGGGATCGGAGACCCAGTACTTC
CASRIGGSETQYF
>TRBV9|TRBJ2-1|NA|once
TGTGCCAGCAGCCCCCAGGACGGGCCAAATGAGCAGTTCTTC
CASSPQDGPNEQFF
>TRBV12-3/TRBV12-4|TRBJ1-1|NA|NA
TGTGCCAGCAGTTTATTGGGCTCCACTGAAGCTTTCTTT
CASSLLGSTEAFF
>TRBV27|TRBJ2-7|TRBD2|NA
TGTGCCAGCAGTTTCCGACCGTTGCTAGCGGGGGTCTACGAGCAGTACTTC
CASSFRPLLAGVYEQYF
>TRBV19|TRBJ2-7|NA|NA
TGTGCCAGTAGTCGGGAACCCTTCTACGAGCAGTACTTC
CASSREPFYEQYF
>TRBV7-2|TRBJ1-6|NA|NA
TGTGCCAGCAGCTTAGGTCTTGACAGCTACTATTCACCCCTCCACTTT
CASSLGLDSYYSPLHF
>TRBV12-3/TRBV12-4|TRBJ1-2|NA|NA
TGTGCCAGCAGCCCGGGGCGATACAATGGCTACACCTTC
CASSPGRYNGYTF